The sequence of this TCR beta chain was determined in a study of blood T cell repertoires in COVID-19 (dated by TCRdb to the early 2020s). Context from the whole study: Collaborator samples came from the United States, Italy and Spain and covered acute and convalescent phases of COVID-19. The material from the prospective study consisted of cDNA or gDNA derived from T cells, B-cell-depleted T cells, or PBMCs. Deeply sampled blood TCRbeta repertoires from subjects exposed to, actively infected with, or recovered from COVID-19 were included in the dataset. The repertoires were released in a freely available public database meant as a resource for research on the immune response to SARS-CoV-2. Samples came from the ongoing ImmuneRACE study (first 160 participants) plus 1,254 subjects from 6 global collaborators. Sample metadata almost always included a de-identified subject ID, COVID-19 status, age in years and sex. Where HLA class I and class II types were available, the types were taken from metadata supplied by the sample provider, not from assay-based typing.

Remarks on this clone: Its antigen is currently not known. Base-call qualities are not available, and no considerably larger clone is one nucleotide away.

TCRbeta CDR3 regions were amplified from genomic DNA using the immunoSEQ Assay, a bias-controlled multiplex PCR. Under the source paper's analysis protocol: Nucleated cell counts per sample were estimated from amplification of reference gene primers within the assay. To quantify the absolute abundance of each unique TCRbeta CDR3 rearrangement, sequence reads were collapsed and filtered. For each sample, productive Simpson clonality was calculated as the square root of Simpson's diversity index over productive rearrangements. TCRdb obtained this table from immuneACCESS and retained in-frame rearrangements with V and J assigned. These tables miss some clones; where compared with another copy, unresolved V genes account for less than half of the shortfall, and the remainder is unexplained. The V and J calls and clone size are taken from that table; D and trimming were inferred from the DNA. This sample has approximately 26,000 clones in its table, and about 87% of those were observed once. The ten top clones hold 2.8% of the sample.

V is reduced by 2 bases and J by 2 bases, leaving a spacing of 6 bases between them. According to the germline V gene, CDR1 reads ENHRY and CDR2 reads SYGVKD. Reading from cysteine to phenylalanine, the CDR3 counts 13 amino acids. Only the CDR3 region is kept as DNA, spanning 39 bases read in frame from base 1. The research as a whole found: The amount of clinical and demographic metadata varied by source and participant and was provided uncurated.

The collaborating institutions used their own protocols to collect whole blood in K2EDTA tubes. For TCRbeta analysis, collaborators shipped samples in one of three forms: frozen whole blood, isolated PBMCs, or DNA extracted from either of those sample types. The chain is encoded by TRBV10-3 joined to TRBJ2-5, with no confident D gene call. Input material: peripheral blood. The receptor was isolated from a human donor in a cohort sampled during active COVID-19. At the DNA level, the sequence is TGTGCCATCAGTGAGACAGCTCAAGAGACCCAGTACTTC. The translation is CAISETAQETQYF.